This record covers a single T cell receptor beta chain. Antigen unknown. What was sequenced on ten immunoSEQ deep assay plates was unsorted PBMC DNA. The repertoire was sequenced with immunoSEQ multiplex PCR; TCRdb's copy has only in-frame clones and lacks some. The table records roughly 480,000 clones, 65% to 80% of them present only once. This entry belongs to a study of shared clonotypes between healthy human individuals. Study outcomes and limitations: Read depth was anticipated to influence clonotype sharing among donors.

Germline CDR1 and CDR2: MDHEN and SYDVKM. Trimming shortened V by 6 bases and J by 0 bases, and 13 bases separated the two germline ends. The CDR3 consists of 15 residues. V gene TRBV28 combines with J gene TRBJ2-3; tentative D call: TRBD1 (6 bases). Sequencing used PBMCs. This receptor was obtained from a middle-aged woman in good health. Some clones in this sample may be carry-over from other donors' samples. CDR3 sequence reads: CASSRGGGSTDTQYF. The DNA of the CDR3 is TGTGCCAGCAGCAGGGGCGGCGGGAGCACAGATACGCAGTATTTT.